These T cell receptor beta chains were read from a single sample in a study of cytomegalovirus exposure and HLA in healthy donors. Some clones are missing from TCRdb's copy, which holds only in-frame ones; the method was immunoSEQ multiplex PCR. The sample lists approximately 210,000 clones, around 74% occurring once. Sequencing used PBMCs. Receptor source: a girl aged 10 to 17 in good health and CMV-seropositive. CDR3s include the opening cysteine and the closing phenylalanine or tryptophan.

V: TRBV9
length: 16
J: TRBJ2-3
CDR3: CASSVDPLSSGERVYF

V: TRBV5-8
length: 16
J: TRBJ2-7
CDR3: CASSLGLGTGPDEQYF

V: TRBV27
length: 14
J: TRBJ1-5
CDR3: CASSGGQGWQPQHF

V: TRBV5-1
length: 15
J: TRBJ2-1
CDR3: CASSPSSGGYNEQFF

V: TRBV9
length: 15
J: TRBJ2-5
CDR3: CASSVEGGGAETQYF

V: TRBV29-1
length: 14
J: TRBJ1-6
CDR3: CSVKQGERNSPLHF

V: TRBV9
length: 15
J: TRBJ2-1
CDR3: CASSVDGGTGNEQFF

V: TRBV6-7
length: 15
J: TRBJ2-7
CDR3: CASSYSDRDVYEQYF

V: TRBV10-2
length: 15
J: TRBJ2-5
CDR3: CASSEAGQGVETQYF

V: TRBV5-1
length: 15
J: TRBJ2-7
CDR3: CASNLGPGQDYEQYF

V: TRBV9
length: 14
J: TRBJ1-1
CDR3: CASSVGWEYTEAFF

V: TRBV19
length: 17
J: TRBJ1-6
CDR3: CASSIDPQLQGNSPLHF

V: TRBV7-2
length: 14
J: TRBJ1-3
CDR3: CASSQSASGNTIYF

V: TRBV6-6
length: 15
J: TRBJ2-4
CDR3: CASSERGGLENIQYF

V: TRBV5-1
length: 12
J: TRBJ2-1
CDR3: CASSLALSEQFF

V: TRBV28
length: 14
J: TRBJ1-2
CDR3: CASSPRQMNYGYTF

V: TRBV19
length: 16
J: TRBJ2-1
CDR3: CASSTQPGQGAREQFF

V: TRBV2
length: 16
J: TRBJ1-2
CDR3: CASSDREPTGSHGYTF

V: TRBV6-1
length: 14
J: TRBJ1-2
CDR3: CATRPRQGVYGYTF

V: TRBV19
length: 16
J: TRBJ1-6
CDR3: CASSHQASSYNSPLHF

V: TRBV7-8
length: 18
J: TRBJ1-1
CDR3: CASSPFWGGVFIGTEAFF

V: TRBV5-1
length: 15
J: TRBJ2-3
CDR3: CASSLPTSTGDTQYF

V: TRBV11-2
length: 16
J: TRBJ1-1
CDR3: CASSLRGTGLNTEAFF

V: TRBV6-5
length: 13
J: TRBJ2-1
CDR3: CASGGAGGNEQFF

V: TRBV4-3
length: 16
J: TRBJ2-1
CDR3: CASSQDIGGSYNEQFF

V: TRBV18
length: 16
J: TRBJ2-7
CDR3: CASSPGNSDHRGEQYF

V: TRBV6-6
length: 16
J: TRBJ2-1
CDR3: CASSYPMDGAYNEQFF

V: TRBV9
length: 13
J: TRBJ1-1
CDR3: CASSVGRGTEAFF

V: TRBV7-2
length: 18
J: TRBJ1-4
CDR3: CASSQDWEGYRTNEKLFF

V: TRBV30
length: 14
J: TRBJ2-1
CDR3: CAWSVGGGAGEQFF

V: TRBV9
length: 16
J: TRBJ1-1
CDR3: CASSARTGSKNTEAFF

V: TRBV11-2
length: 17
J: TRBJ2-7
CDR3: CASSLGAASLSSYEQYF

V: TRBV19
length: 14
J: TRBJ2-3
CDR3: CASNAGASTDTQYF

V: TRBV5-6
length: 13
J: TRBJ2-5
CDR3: CASSGGGQETQYF

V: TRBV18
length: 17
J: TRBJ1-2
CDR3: CASSLALDRGQGSGYTF